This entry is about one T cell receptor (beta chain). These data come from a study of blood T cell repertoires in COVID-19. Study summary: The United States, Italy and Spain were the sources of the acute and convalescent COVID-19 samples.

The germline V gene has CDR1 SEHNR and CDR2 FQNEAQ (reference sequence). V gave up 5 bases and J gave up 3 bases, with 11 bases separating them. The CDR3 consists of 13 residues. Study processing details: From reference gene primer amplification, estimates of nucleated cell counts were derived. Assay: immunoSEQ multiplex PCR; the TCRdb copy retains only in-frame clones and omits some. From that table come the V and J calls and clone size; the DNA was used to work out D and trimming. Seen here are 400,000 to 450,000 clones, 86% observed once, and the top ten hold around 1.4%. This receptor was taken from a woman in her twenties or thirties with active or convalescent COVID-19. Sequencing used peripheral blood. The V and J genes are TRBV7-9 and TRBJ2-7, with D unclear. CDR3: CASSPWASYEQYF. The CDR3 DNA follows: TGTGCCAGCAGCCCCTGGGCGAGCTACGAGCAGTACTTC.